Following are 9 T cell receptor beta chains from one sample sequenced in a study of Graves' ophthalmopathy and Graves' hyperthyroidism. RNA transcripts were the template, and TCR beta CDR3 regions were amplified from them. First-round RT-PCR used HTBI primers; second-round multiplex PCR followed. TCRdb passed the multiplex PCR reads through MiXCR, listing each CDR3 protein once. The top ten hold approximately 3% of the sample, which has 400,000 to 500,000 distinct CDR3 sequences, approximately 21% seen once. Sequences were obtained from peripheral blood. These receptors were taken from a woman younger than 35 with stable Graves' hyperthyroidism.

This clonotype has at least ten counts. The V call is TRBV4-2, the J call TRBJ2-5; TRBD2 aligns across 8 bases. From germline, CDR1 is LGHNA and CDR2 YNFKEQ. This CDR3 has 15 residues. V gave up 4 bases and J gave up 5 bases; unmatched junction bases: 9. DNA of the CDR3: TGTGCCAGCAGCCCGCAGCGGGAGAGGATGGAGACCCAGTACTTC. Its protein is CASSPQRERMETQYF.

This clonotype was counted many times. The chain carries TRBV27 and TRBJ1-6; D call uncertain. Trimming left V 8 bases short and J 6 bases short, with 11 bases between. This CDR3 has 13 residues. Germline assignment: CDR1 MNHEY and CDR2 SMNVEV (reference sequence). The CDR3 spells CASVANLNSPLHF. The CDR3 nucleotides are TGTGCCAGCGTTGCTAATCTTAATTCACCCCTCCACTTT.

This chain links TRBV2 with TRBJ2-5, with 7 bases aligning to TRBD1. V lost 7 bases, J lost 2 bases, and 10 bases stayed unmatched. Germline-derived CDR1 and CDR2 are SNHLY and FYNNEI. The CDR3 runs to 15 residues. The CDR3 reads CASTPRTGQQETQYF. The DNA for the CDR3 is TGTGCCAGCACCCCCCGGACAGGCCAGCAAGAGACCCAGTACTTC.

There are many counts of this clonotype. This chain links TRBV6-5 with TRBJ2-7, with 7 bases identical to TRBD1. CDR3 length: 17 residues. CDR1 MNHEY and CDR2 SVGAGI come from the germline V gene. The trim removed 0 bases at V and 0 bases at J, leaving 8 bases unmatched. The CDR3 sequence is CASSYSSPGQSSYEQYF. CDR3 nucleotides: TGTGCCAGCAGTTACTCCTCCCCGGGACAGAGCTCCTACGAGCAGTACTTC.

The chain recombines TRBV6-4 with TRBJ2-5, with 9 positions matching TRBD2. This CDR3 is built from 16 residues. V was clipped by 5 bases and J by 4 bases; unmatched bases: 11. CDR1 is MRHNA, CDR2 SNTAGT, per germline. For the CDR3, the DNA is TGTGCCAGCAGTCCCCAGGGTAGCGGGAGTCGAGAGACCCAGTACTTC. Its protein product is CASSPQGSGSRETQYF.

There are many counts of this clonotype. The chain combines TRBV29-1 with TRBJ1-2; D is possibly TRBD1 (6 bases). V gave up 6 bases and J gave up 2 bases, with 10 bases separating them. Germline-derived CDR1 and CDR2 are SQVTM and ANQGSEA. The CDR3 is made up of 12 amino acids. The CDR3 spells CSVRDNNYGYTF. CDR3 nucleotide sequence: TGCAGCGTCCGGGACAACAACTATGGCTACACCTTC.

This clonotype was found once. The rearrangement links TRBV7-9 to TRBJ2-7; D might be TRBD1 (5 bases). Deletions cut 4 bases from V and 8 bases from J, with 12 bases between. The germline gives CDR1 SEHNR, CDR2 FQNEAQ (reference sequence). The CDR3 has 12 residues. The CDR3 DNA reads TGTGCCAGCAGCTATGAACAGGAGAAGCAGTACTTC. This codes for CASSYEQEKQYF.

This clonotype was seen many times. The genes are TRBV7-2 and TRBJ2-4, with a tentative D call TRBD2 (5 bases). Trimming stripped 1 base from V and 1 base from J, with 14 bases between. Germline lookup yields CDR1 SGHTA and CDR2 FQGNSA. The CDR3 runs to 17 residues. In nucleotides, the CDR3 is TGTGCCAGCAGCTTAGAGGTATTAGGCGGGGCCAAAAACATTCAGTACTTC. Translated: CASSLEVLGGAKNIQYF.

In this sample, this clonotype turned up many times. V and J are TRBV11-2 and TRBJ2-7; 7 bases agree with TRBD1. This CDR3 is 14 amino acids long. V lost 5 bases and J lost 1; bases outside the gene matches: 5. Germline V gene sequence: CDR1 SGHAT, CDR2 FQNNGV. Here the CDR3 reads CASSPRTGSYEQYF. The CDR3 coding sequence is TGTGCCAGCAGCCCACGGACAGGTTCCTACGAGCAGTACTTC. The full variable domain, completed using reference TRBV11-2 and TRBJ2-7, is EAGVAQSPRYKIIEKRQSVAFWCNPISGHATLYWYQQILGQGPKLLIQFQNNGVVDDSQLPKDRFSAERLKGVDSTLKIQPAKLEDSAVYLCASSPRTGSYEQYFGPGTRLTVT.